The next 21 T cell receptor beta chains were all read from a single sample in a study of regulatory T cells in long-lasting Graves disease. Noted time point: newly diagnosed GD, antithyroid drugs for less than 3 months. The TCR library was made from RNA extracted from PBMCs. Researchers made TCR beta libraries by using iRepertoire HTBI primers and running Arm-PCR on CDR3 regions. Using its own MiXCR run on the multiplex PCR reads, TCRdb lists one record per CDR3 protein. The top ten hold 20% of the sample, which has 370,000 or so distinct CDR3 sequences, about a sixth seen once. The sample also formed part of further work on T cells in Graves' hyperthyroidism and ophthalmopathy.

This specimen consisted of peripheral blood mononuclear cells (PBMCs), obtained at new diagnosis, from a patient treated with antithyroid drugs. These receptors originate from a woman aged 18-30 years with Graves disease.

This clonotype showed up many times. This rearrangement joins TRBV28 to TRBJ1-6; D possibly corresponds to TRBD1 (5 bases). This CDR3 comprises 12 residues. The V gene's germline CDR1 is MDHEN and CDR2 SYDVKM. V was cut by 8 bases and J by 8 bases, with 10 bases left in between. In DNA, the CDR3 is TGTGCCAGCCAGGTAGGGGATTCACCCCTCCACTTT. It is translated as CASQVGDSPLHF.

The sample holds many counts of this clonotype. The chain employs TRBV28 and TRBJ2-7, with TRBD1 identical over 9 bases. CDR1 is MDHEN, CDR2 SYDVKM, per germline. This CDR3 region has 16 residues. V shed 6 bases, J shed 2 bases, and the junction held 11 bases outside the gene matches. Here the CDR3 reads CASSFSGTGSAYEQYF. The CDR3 nucleotides are TGTGCCAGCAGCTTTTCCGGGACAGGGTCAGCCTACGAGCAGTACTTC.

Ten or more counts support this clonotype. The chain employs TRBV11-2 and TRBJ1-2; D is undetermined. CDR3 length: 13 amino acids. Germline V gives CDR1 SGHAT, CDR2 FQNNGV. The ends were cut back, 1 base at V and 4 bases at J, with 7 bases in the middle. CDR3 sequence reads: CASSLGRSYGYTF. CDR3 DNA: TGTGCCAGCAGCTTAGGGCGGTCCTATGGCTACACCTTC.

This sequence joins TRBV20-1 and TRBJ1-6; D gene unclear. The CDR3 is 11 amino acids. Trimming took off 4 bases at V and 18 bases at J, with 16 bases between the two ends. CDR1 and CDR2 (germline): DFQATT, SNEGSKA (reference sequence). The CDR3 region is CSAIFPNMAHF. DNA for the CDR3: TGCAGTGCTATCTTTCCTAATATGGCCCACTTT.

The genes are TRBV10-1 and TRBJ2-1; TRBD1 aligns across 7 bases. Germline V CDR1 and CDR2: WNHNN, SYGVQD (reference sequence). V lost 5 bases and J lost 9; bases outside the gene matches: 7. The CDR3 sequence is 13 residues long. The CDR3 loop is CASSKDRVGEQFF. CDR3 in DNA: TGCGCCAGCAGTAAAGACAGGGTAGGTGAGCAGTTCTTC.

This clonotype was observed at least ten times. The chain links TRBV7-6 to TRBJ2-7; a possible D gene is TRBD1 (5 bases). The CDR3 covers 14 residues. CDR1 is SGHVS, CDR2 FNYEAQ, per germline. The V end lost 4 bases, the J end lost 5 bases, and 15 bases lay between the germline ends. CDR3 sequence: CASSYPDKIHEQYF. The CDR3 DNA is TGTGCCAGCAGCTATCCGGACAAGATCCACGAGCAGTACTTC. The full variable domain, with the rest looked up from reference TRBV7-6 and TRBJ2-7, is GAGVSQSPRYKVTKRGQDVALRCDPISGHVSLYWYRQALGQGPEFLTYFNYEAQQDKSGLPNDRFSAERPEGSISTLTIQRTEQRDSAMYRCASSYPDKIHEQYFGPGTRLTVT.

V is TRBV30 and J is TRBJ2-7; the match to TRBD2 covers 9 bases. In germline, CDR1 is GTSNPN, CDR2 SVGIG (reference sequence). J was trimmed by 6 bases and V by 0 bases; bases with no gene match: 9. This CDR3 is 15 amino acids long. The CDR3 loop reads CAWSVRSGRFSEQYF. The CDR3 region has the DNA TGTGCCTGGAGTGTACGGAGCGGGAGGTTCAGCGAGCAGTACTTC. Together with reference TRBV30 and TRBJ2-7, the CDR3 gives the full variable domain: SQTIHQWPATLVQPVGSPLSLECTVEGTSNPNLYWYRQAAGRGLQLLFYSVGIGQISSEVPQNLSASRPQDRQFILSSKKLLLSDSGFYLCAWSVRSGRFSEQYFGPGTRLTVT.

This clonotype was detected ten times or more. V usage is TRBV5-1 and J usage is TRBJ2-2; D remains unclear. CDR1 and CDR2 from the germline V gene are SGHRS and YFSETQ. CDR3 length: 16 amino acids. V was cut by 0 bases and J by 3 bases, with 12 bases left in between. The CDR3 nucleotides read TGCGCCAGCAGCTTGGAACGTGGTCTGGACACCGGGGAGCTGTTTTTT. It specifies CASSLERGLDTGELFF.

On this clonotype: This clone may be a read error of a much larger clone one base away. The chain employs TRBV20-1 and TRBJ2-5; D is ambiguous. V shed 6 bases and J shed 0 bases, with 14 bases lying between them. The germline gives CDR1 DFQATT, CDR2 SNEGSKA (reference sequence). This CDR3 region has 14 residues. DNA for the CDR3: TGCAGTGCAGAAAAGAGTCCGTACCAAGAGACCCAGTACTTC. It encodes CSAEKSPYQETQYF.

This clonotype was seen at least ten times. The V call is TRBV30, the J call TRBJ1-2; 9 bases align to TRBD1. V lost 2 bases and J lost 5; bases outside the gene matches: 3. The CDR3 length is 13 residues. The germline CDR1 and CDR2 sequences are GTSNPN and SVGIG (reference sequence). CDR3 DNA: TGTGCCTGGAGTTGGGGACAGGGTTATGGCTACACCTTC. Its translation is CAWSWGQGYGYTF.

The CDR3 reads CAISPSEVEPQHF. The CDR3 DNA reads TGTGCCATCAGTCCCAGCGAGGTTGAACCCCAGCATTTT. The genes are TRBV10-3 and TRBJ1-5; D uncertain. Trimming shortened V by 5 bases and J by 10 bases, and 15 bases separated the two germline ends. CDR1 is ENHRY, CDR2 SYGVKD, per germline. The CDR3 covers 13 residues.

The chain carries TRBV28 and TRBJ1-1, with D tentatively TRBD1 (5 bases). Looked up from germline, CDR1 is MDHEN and CDR2 is SYDVKM. This CDR3 is 11 amino acids long. V lost 7 bases and J 5 bases, leaving 8 bases between the germline ends. CDR3 sequence: CASTKGTEAFF. The CDR3, as DNA: TGTGCCAGCACCAAGGGGACTGAAGCTTTCTTT.

This clonotype was picked up many times. The chain is built from TRBV18 and TRBJ1-3; D uncertain. The CDR3 consists of 15 residues. Germline CDR1 reads KGHSH; CDR2 reads LQKENI. V dropped 1 base and J dropped 4 bases, with 11 bases sitting between them. DNA of the CDR3: TGTGCCAGCTCACCACAGGGAGGATCCGGAAACACCATATATTTT. Protein product: CASSPQGGSGNTIYF.

J is TRBJ2-1 and V is TRBV24-1; D may be TRBD1 (6 bases). CDR1 is KGHDR, CDR2 SFDVKD, per germline. The CDR3 spans 17 residues. V lost 4 bases and J 0 bases, leaving 15 bases between the germline ends. DNA of the CDR3: TGTGCCACCAGTGACACAGGAAGCAGGGGCTCCTACAATGAGCAGTTCTTC. Its protein product is CATSDTGSRGSYNEQFF.

This clonotype was recorded at least ten times. The chain carries TRBV2 and TRBJ2-2; 8 nucleotides agree with TRBD2. CDR1 and CDR2 (germline): SNHLY, FYNNEI. CDR3 length: 16 amino acids. Trimming took 0 bases from V and 6 from J; bases not matched to a gene: 6. CDR3 coding DNA: TGTGCCAGCAGTGAAGCCGGAGCGGGAGCGGCCGGGGAGCTGTTTTTT. Translated, it gives CASSEAGAGAAGELFF.

This clonotype was detected ten times or more. The V call is TRBV5-1, the J call TRBJ1-5; D is ambiguous. The V gene lost 2 bases and the J gene lost 2 bases, with 14 bases spanning the gap. Germline CDR1 is SGHRS and CDR2 is YFSETQ. The CDR3 runs to 16 residues. CDR3: CASSLSGMNGNQPQHF. CDR3 in DNA: TGCGCCAGCAGCTTATCGGGAATGAACGGCAATCAGCCCCAGCATTTT.

This clonotype has a count of ten or more. CDR3 sequence reads: CASSPLDEQYF. In DNA form, the CDR3 reads TGTGCCAGCAGCCCCCTGGACGAGCAGTACTTC. The chain employs TRBV7-2 and TRBJ2-7; D not certain. Germline CDR1 and CDR2: SGHTA and FQGNSA. Trimming took off 5 bases at V and 5 bases at J, with 7 bases between the two ends. The CDR3 consists of 11 residues.

This clonotype was seen ten or more times. The chain combines TRBV4-1 with TRBJ2-1; TRBD2 aligns across 10 bases. The CDR3 runs 17 residues. V shed 0 bases and J 5 bases; nucleotides not matched to a gene: 7. CDR1 and CDR2 (germline): MGHRA, YSYEKL. In nucleotides, the CDR3 is TGCGCCAGCAGCCAAGAACCCCCAGCGGGAGGGAACAATGAGCAGTTCTTC. It yields the protein CASSQEPPAGGNNEQFF.

The V and J genes are TRBV19 and TRBJ2-7, with TRBD1 matching 8 bases. J lost 2 bases, V lost 1 base, and 4 bases had no gene match. The CDR3 contains 15 residues. Germline CDR1 reads LNHDA; CDR2 reads SQIVND (reference sequence). Here the CDR3 reads CASSIATGETYEQYF. The DNA of the CDR3 is TGTGCCAGTAGTATAGCGACAGGGGAGACCTACGAGCAGTACTTC.

This clonotype came up many times. The chain recombines TRBV7-3 with TRBJ2-1; the match to TRBD1 covers 8 bases. This CDR3 region has 16 residues. J lost 10 bases, V lost 5 bases, and 16 bases had no gene match. Germline CDR1 reads SGHTA; CDR2 reads FQGTGA. The CDR3 here is CASSPWGVGTGGEQFF. CDR3 DNA: TGTGCCAGCAGCCCCTGGGGGGTGGGGACAGGAGGGGAGCAGTTCTTC.

As to this clonotype: This could be a read error, since a much larger clone is one nucleotide away. This chain joins TRBV3-1 and TRBJ2-1; TRBD1 might be the D (5 bases). Between the trimmed V and J ends, which lost 1 base and 6 bases, there was a span of 10 bases. Germline CDR1 is LGHDT and CDR2 is YNNKEL (reference sequence). The CDR3 loop spans 14 amino acids. The CDR3 region has the DNA TGTGCCAGCAGCCAAGCAGGGTCAGGCAATGAGCAGTTCTTC. Protein: CASSQAGSGNEQFF.